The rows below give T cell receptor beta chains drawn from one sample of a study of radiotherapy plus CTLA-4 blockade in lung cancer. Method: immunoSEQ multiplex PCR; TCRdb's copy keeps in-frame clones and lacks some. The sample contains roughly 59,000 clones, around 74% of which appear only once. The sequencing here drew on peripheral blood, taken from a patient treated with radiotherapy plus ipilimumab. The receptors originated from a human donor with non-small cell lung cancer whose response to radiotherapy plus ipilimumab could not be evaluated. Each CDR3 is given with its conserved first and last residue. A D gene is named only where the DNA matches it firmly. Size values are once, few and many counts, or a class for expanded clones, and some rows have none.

TGTGCCAGCAGCAATAGTCGGGACAGGGACTACAATGAGCAGTTCTTC CASSNSRDRDYNEQFF TRBD1 - TRBJ2-1 TRBV7-9
TGTGCCAGCTCACCATTTTCGGGTCTGAATCAGCCCCAGCATTTT CASSPFSGLNQPQHF - - TRBJ1-5 TRBV18
TGTGCCAGCAGCGTAGCTTCGAGCGGGGGGGCGGGAACCGGGGAGCTGTTTTTT CASSVASSGGAGTGELFF TRBD2 - TRBJ2-2 TRBV9
TGTGCCAGTAGTATACAGCTAGCGGGGTACAATGAGCAGTTCTTC CASSIQLAGYNEQFF TRBD2 once TRBJ2-1 TRBV19
TGTGCCAGTAGTGTGACAGGGGGTCATCAGCCCCAGCATTTT CASSVTGGHQPQHF TRBD1 - TRBJ1-5 TRBV19
TGTGCCAGTAGTCGGGGGGTAAGCACAGATACGCAGTATTTT CASSRGVSTDTQYF TRBD2 - TRBJ2-3 TRBV19
TGTGCCAGCAGCTTATTAGCGGGGGGGAACCAAGAGACCCAGTACTTC CASSLLAGGNQETQYF TRBD2 - TRBJ2-5 TRBV7-9
TGTGCCAGCAGCCCTCCTGGAAGCGGGATTAACACCGGGGAGCTGTTTTTT CASSPPGSGINTGELFF TRBD2 - TRBJ2-2 TRBV11-3
TGTGCCAGCAGTGCGGGGACAGCCTACAATCAGCCCCAGCATTTT CASSAGTAYNQPQHF TRBD1 - TRBJ1-5 TRBV2
TGTGCCAGCAGCTGGGCTAGCGGGAGGGCCAGTGAGCAGTTCTTC CASSWASGRASEQFF TRBD2 - TRBJ2-1 TRBV7-2
TGTGCCAGCAGCACGGACAGATCGAATTCCCCCCTCCACTTT CASSTDRSNSPLHF - - TRBJ1-6 TRBV11-1
TGTGCCAGCAGTGGGCACAGGGACACTGAAGCTTTCTTT CASSGHRDTEAFF - - TRBJ1-1 TRBV6-6
TGTGCCAGCAGAAGACTAGCGGGGGGGAACACCGGGGAGCTGTTTTTT CASRRLAGGNTGELFF TRBD2 - TRBJ2-2 TRBV28
TGTGCCAGCAGCGTAGAGGAGAGCGAGGGCTACGAGCAGTACTTC CASSVEESEGYEQYF - - TRBJ2-7 TRBV9
TGTGCCAGCAGCTTAGTTGGGGGCTACTTCTCTGGAAACACCATATATTTT CASSLVGGYFSGNTIYF - - TRBJ1-3 TRBV7-9
TGTGCCAGCAGCTCACAGGGGGGGTATGGCTACACCTTC CASSSQGGYGYTF TRBD1 - TRBJ1-2 TRBV11-3
TGTGCCAGCAGAGGGACAGGGGGGACTGAAGCTTTCTTT CASRGTGGTEAFF TRBD1 few TRBJ1-1 TRBV27
TGCGCCAGCAGCCAAATCTCCGGGAGTAGCAATCAGCCCCAGCATTTT CASSQISGSSNQPQHF - - TRBJ1-5 TRBV4-1
TGTGCCAGCAGGCGGACAACTTATGGCTACACCTTC CASRRTTYGYTF - - TRBJ1-2 TRBV28
TGTGCCAGCAGCTTTTTCCGGGTCAACTTTTTCTCTGGGGCCAACGTCCTGACTTTC CASSFFRVNFFSGANVLTF - - TRBJ2-6 TRBV11-2
TGTGCCAGCAGCGTGACAGGGAACTATGGCTACACCTTC CASSVTGNYGYTF TRBD1 once TRBJ1-2 TRBV11-2
TGTGCCAGCAGAACCGGACAGCGCAATGAGCAGTTCTTC CASRTGQRNEQFF - - TRBJ2-1 TRBV6-5
TGTGCCAGCAGTGACGAGGAGTACAATGAGCAGTTCTTC CASSDEEYNEQFF - - TRBJ2-1 TRBV6-4
TGTGCCAGCAGCCCTCTGTCCGGTGGGGCCAACGTCCTGACTTTC CASSPLSGGANVLTF - - TRBJ2-6 TRBV5-6
TGTGCCAGCAGCGTAGGACAGGGTGCAACCTACGAGCAGTACTTC CASSVGQGATYEQYF TRBD1 - TRBJ2-7 TRBV9
TGTGCCAGCAGCCCGCCGGACAGGGTCCTAAATGGCTACACCTTC CASSPPDRVLNGYTF TRBD1 few TRBJ1-2 TRBV6-5
TGTGCCAGCAGTCAGGATTGGGACACTGAAGCTTTCTTT CASSQDWDTEAFF - once TRBJ1-1 TRBV2
TGCGCCAGCAGCTTCAGGTCCCTAGCGGGGGGAGAGACCCAGTACTTC CASSFRSLAGGETQYF TRBD2 - TRBJ2-5 TRBV5-1
TGTGCCAGCAGCTTAGTTATAGGGGTGAACACTGAAGCTTTCTTT CASSLVIGVNTEAFF - - TRBJ1-1 TRBV7-8
TGCGCCAGCAGCTTGGGAGCGGGGAGCACAGATACGCAGTATTTT CASSLGAGSTDTQYF TRBD2 few TRBJ2-3 TRBV5-1
TGTGCCAGCAGCATTCCGGGACTAGGAGGTTCAGGAGATACGCAGTATTTT CASSIPGLGGSGDTQYF TRBD2 - TRBJ2-3 TRBV7-3
TGCGCCAGCAGCCGCACATGGGGACAGGGCGCTGAAGCTTTCTTT CASSRTWGQGAEAFF TRBD1 many TRBJ1-1 TRBV4-1
TGTGCCAGCAGTTTAACGACAGGGGAACGGGGCTACACCTTC CASSLTTGERGYTF TRBD1 once TRBJ1-2 TRBV28
TGTGCCAGCACGCAAGCCTTTAATTCACCCCTCCACTTT CASTQAFNSPLHF - few TRBJ1-6 TRBV6-5
TGTGCCAGCAGTTACGACAGCGGGAACTATGGCTACACCTTC CASSYDSGNYGYTF - - TRBJ1-2 TRBV6-5
TGTGCCAGCAGCCAAGAGGCATCCAGAAACTATGGCTACACCTTC CASSQEASRNYGYTF - - TRBJ1-2 TRBV5-4
TGTGCCAGCAGCTCGGACAGGGTGGTTGGCTACACCTTC CASSSDRVVGYTF TRBD1 few TRBJ1-2 TRBV13
TGTGCTAGTGGTAGGGGGGGCAATGAAAAACTGTTTTTT CASGRGGNEKLFF - - TRBJ1-4 TRBV12-5
TGTGCCAGCAGCTTGGTGTTTACTTCTGGCTACACCTTC CASSLVFTSGYTF - - TRBJ1-2 TRBV5-6
TGTGCCAGCAGTCGCAGCGGGACTAACTATGGCTACACCTTC CASSRSGTNYGYTF - - TRBJ1-2 TRBV6-6
TGTGCCAGCAGTTTATCCGGGACAGGGGAGAAAACCTACGAGCAGTACTTC CASSLSGTGEKTYEQYF TRBD1 - TRBJ2-7 TRBV27
TGCGCCAGCAGCTTGCTCTTTCGACGGGGTTACGAGCAGTACTTC CASSLLFRRGYEQYF - - TRBJ2-7 TRBV5-1